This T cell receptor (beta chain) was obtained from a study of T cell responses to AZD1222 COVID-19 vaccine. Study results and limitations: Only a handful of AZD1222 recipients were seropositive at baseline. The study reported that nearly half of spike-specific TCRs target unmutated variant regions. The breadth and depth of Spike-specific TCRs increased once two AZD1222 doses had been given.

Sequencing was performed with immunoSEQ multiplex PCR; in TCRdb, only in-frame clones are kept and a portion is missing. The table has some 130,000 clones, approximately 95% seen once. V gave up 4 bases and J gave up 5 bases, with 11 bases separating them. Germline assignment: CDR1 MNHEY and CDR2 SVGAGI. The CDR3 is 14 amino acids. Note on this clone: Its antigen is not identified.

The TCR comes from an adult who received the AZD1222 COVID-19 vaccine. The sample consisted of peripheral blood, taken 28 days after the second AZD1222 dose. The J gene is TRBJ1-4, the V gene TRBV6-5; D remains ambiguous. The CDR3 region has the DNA TGTGCCAGCAGTTCCTCTTTCTCCAATGAAAAACTGTTTTTT. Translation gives CASSSSFSNEKLFF.